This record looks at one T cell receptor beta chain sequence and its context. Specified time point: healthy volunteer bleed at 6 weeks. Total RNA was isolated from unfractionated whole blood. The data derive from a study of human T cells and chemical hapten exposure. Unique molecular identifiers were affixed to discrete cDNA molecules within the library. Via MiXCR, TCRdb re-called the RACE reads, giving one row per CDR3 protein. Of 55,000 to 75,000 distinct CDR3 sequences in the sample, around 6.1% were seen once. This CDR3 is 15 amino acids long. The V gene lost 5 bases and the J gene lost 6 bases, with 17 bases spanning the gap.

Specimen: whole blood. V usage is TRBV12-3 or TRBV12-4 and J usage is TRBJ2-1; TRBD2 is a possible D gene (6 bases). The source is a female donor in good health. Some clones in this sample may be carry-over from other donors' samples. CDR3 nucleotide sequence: TGTGCCAGCAGTCCACCGACTAGGACGGGCAATGAGCAGTTCTTC. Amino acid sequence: CASSPPTRTGNEQFF.